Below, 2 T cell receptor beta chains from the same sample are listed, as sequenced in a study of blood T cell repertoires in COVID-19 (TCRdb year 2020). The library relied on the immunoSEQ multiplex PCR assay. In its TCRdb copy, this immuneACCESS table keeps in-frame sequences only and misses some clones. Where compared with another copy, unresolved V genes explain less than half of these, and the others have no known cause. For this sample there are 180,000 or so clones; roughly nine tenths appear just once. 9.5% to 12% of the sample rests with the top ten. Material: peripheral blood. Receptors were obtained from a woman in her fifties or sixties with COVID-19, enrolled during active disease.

The DNA of the CDR3 is TGTGCCAGTAGTATGGTGCAGGGGTTAGGCAATCAGCCCCAGCATTTT. As protein: CASSMVQGLGNQPQHF. The gene calls are TRBV19 and TRBJ1-5; a weak D match, TRBD1 (6 bases). The CDR3 covers 16 residues. Germline loops: CDR1 LNHDA, CDR2 SQIVND (reference sequence). V shed 3 bases and J shed 2 bases, with 14 bases lying between them.

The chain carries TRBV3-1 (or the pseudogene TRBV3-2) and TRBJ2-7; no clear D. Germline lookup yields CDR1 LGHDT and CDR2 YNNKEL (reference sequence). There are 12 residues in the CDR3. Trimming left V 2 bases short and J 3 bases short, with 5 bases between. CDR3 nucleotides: TGTGCCAGCAGCCAACCTTTCTACGAGCAGTACTTC. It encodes CASSQPFYEQYF.